The TCR beta chain under discussion was sequenced for a study of cytomegalovirus exposure and HLA in healthy donors. On the study more broadly: Across a few hundred genotyped donors, just over 80% landed in the Caucasian-associated ancestry cluster.

The germline V gene encodes CDR1 SGHVS and CDR2 FNYEAQ. This CDR3 region has 14 residues. J lost 2 bases, V lost 5 bases, and 6 bases had no gene match. Each donor's status was that of a healthy bone marrow donor. Study results and limitations: By a later analysis, the bulk of CMV-associated TCR beta chains appeared HLA-restricted. Analysis was carried out at a later point, and it linked a missense DCLRE1C variant to TCR beta V- and J-gene trimming.

With regard to this clone: The antigen is unknown.

The primer mix had 60 Vbeta and 13 Jbeta primers. Some clones are missing from TCRdb's copy, which holds only in-frame ones; the method was immunoSEQ multiplex PCR. This repertoire includes roughly 120,000 clones. Sequenced sample: PBMCs. The TCR originated in a young man in good health and CMV-seronegative. The chain uses TRBV7-6 and TRBJ2-7, with 7 bases matching TRBD2. CDR3 in DNA: TGTGCCAGCAGCCCAACCGGGACTACCTACGAGCAGTACTTC. Protein: CASSPTGTTYEQYF.